This T cell receptor (beta chain) is drawn from a study of T cell repertoires in cytomegalovirus infection. For the study at large: An indication of both CMV infection and matching HLA type came from public TCR beta signatures.

MiXCR, run by TCRdb on the reads, gives a single entry per CDR3 protein. The data contain about 180,000 distinct CDR3 sequences, about 15% of them singletons. Study results and limitations: Public TCR beta family frequency separated CMV-and-HLA carriers, including in an independent cohort. The study found HLA-C-restricted CMV-specific TCR beta clonotypes dominating the ex vivo response.

The trim removed 0 bases at V and 2 bases at J, leaving 4 bases unmatched. There are 16 residues in the CDR3. Worth noting for this clonotype: Its specificity is unknown.

V usage is TRBV23-1 and J usage is TRBJ2-7; 10 bases fit TRBD1. TRBV23-1 is reported as an ORF; its role is uncertain. Material: PBMCs. This TCR was recovered from a human donor in good health (CMV status not recorded). Some clones in this sample may be carry-over from other donors' samples. The CDR3 loop is CASSQSPGTGAYEQYF. In nucleotides, the CDR3 is TGCGCCAGCAGTCAATCCCCCGGGACAGGGGCCTACGAGCAGTACTTC.